This T cell receptor beta chain emerged from a study of OX40 agonist ivuxolimab in advanced cancers. As for the study in general: Treatment of patients was with ivuxolimab, an agonistic anti-OX40 (CD134) antibody. Melanoma, hepatocellular carcinoma, head and neck or renal cell cancer occurred in dose-escalation patients. Among those enrolled, mean age was approximately 62 years (range about 20 to 79) and over 70% were male. Study results and limitations: Antigen specificity remained undetermined for the expanded peripheral T cells.

TCRdb keeps only in-frame clones here, not all; method: immunoSEQ multiplex PCR. The repertoire holds around 140,000 clones, with about 93% as singletons. The CDR3 loop spans 14 amino acids. V shed 0 bases and J shed 8 bases, with 14 bases lying between them. CDR1 and CDR2 from the germline V gene are SGDLS and YYNGEE. In regard to this clone: The antigen is not known.

The receptor's source is an adult with an advanced solid tumor such as melanoma, head and neck, liver or kidney cancer. V gene TRBV9 combines with J gene TRBJ1-1; D call uncertain. The specimen was CD4+ or CD8+ T cells sorted from blood, collected in a trial of the OX40 agonist ivuxolimab. CDR3 sequence reads: CASSVELQYGEAFF. CDR3 bases: TGTGCCAGCAGCGTAGAACTACAGTATGGGGAAGCTTTCTTT. Full variable domain (outside the CDR3, taken from reference TRBV9 and TRBJ1-1): DSGVTQTPKHLITATGQRVTLRCSPRSGDLSVYWYQQSLDQGLQFLIQYYNGEERAKGNILERFSAQQFPDLHSELNLSSLELGDSALYFCASSVELQYGEAFFGQGTRLTVV.